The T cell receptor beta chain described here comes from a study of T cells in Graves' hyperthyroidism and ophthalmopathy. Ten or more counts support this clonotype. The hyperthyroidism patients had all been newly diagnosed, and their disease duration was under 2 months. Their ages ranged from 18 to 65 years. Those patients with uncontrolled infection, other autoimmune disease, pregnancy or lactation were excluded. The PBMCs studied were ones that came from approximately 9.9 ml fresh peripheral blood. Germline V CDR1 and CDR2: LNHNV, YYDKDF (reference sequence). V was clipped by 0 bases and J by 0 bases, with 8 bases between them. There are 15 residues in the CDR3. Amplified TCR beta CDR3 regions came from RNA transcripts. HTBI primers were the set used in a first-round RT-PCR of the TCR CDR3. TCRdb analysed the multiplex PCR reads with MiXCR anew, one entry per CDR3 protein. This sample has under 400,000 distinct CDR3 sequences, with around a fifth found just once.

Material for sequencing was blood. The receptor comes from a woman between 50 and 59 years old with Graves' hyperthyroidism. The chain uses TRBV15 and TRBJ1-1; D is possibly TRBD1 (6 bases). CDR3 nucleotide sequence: TGTGCCACCAGCAGAGACAGGGGCATGAACACTGAAGCTTTCTTT. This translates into CATSRDRGMNTEAFF.